This is a list of T cell receptor beta chains from one sample in a study of beta chain features in type 1 diabetes. Only in-frame clones appear in the TCRdb table, and some are missing; sequencing was by immunoSEQ multiplex PCR. Found here are some 350,000 clones, roughly 9.8% of them singletons; the top ten hold approximately 0.55%. The sequenced sample consisted of central memory CD4+ T cells from blood. All receptors come from a man aged 25 to 45 with type 1 diabetes. Both conserved end residues are part of each CDR3. A D gene is named only where the DNA matches it firmly. Rows give clone size only sometimes, using once, few, many, or a class for an expanded clone.

j_call d_call clone_size v_call cdr3_aa cdr3_nt
TRBJ1-1 TRBD1 many TRBV4-2 CASSQGQGNTEAFF TGTGCCAGCAGCCAAGGACAGGGGAACACTGAAGCTTTCTTT
TRBJ2-5 . . TRBV2 CASSVGPETQYF TGTGCCAGTTCGGTCGGGCCAGAGACCCAGTACTTC
TRBJ2-6 TRBD2 . TRBV6-1 CATTERGSGANVLTF TGTGCCACCACCGAGCGGGGCTCTGGGGCCAACGTCCTGACTTTC
TRBJ2-5 TRBD1 . TRBV7-2 CASSVGQSVQETQYF TGTGCCAGCAGCGTGGGACAGTCCGTACAAGAGACCCAGTACTTC
TRBJ2-6 . many TRBV4-2 CASSREGSGANVLTF TGTGCCAGCAGCCGAGAGGGTTCTGGGGCCAACGTCCTGACTTTC
TRBJ2-7 TRBD2 . TRBV27 CASGDYSYEQYF TGTGCCAGCGGGGACTACTCCTACGAGCAGTACTTC
TRBJ2-3 . few TRBV19 CASRIRGTDTQYF TGTGCCAGTAGAATTAGGGGCACAGATACGCAGTATTTT
TRBJ2-3 . . TRBV10-3 CATSGAGTTDTQYF TGTGCCACCAGTGGGGCGGGGACCACAGATACGCAGTATTTT
TRBJ2-7 . many TRBV5-1 CASSPAGGGEPNEQYF TGCGCCAGCAGCCCGGCCGGGGGAGGCGAACCTAACGAGCAGTACTTC
TRBJ2-5 TRBD2 . TRBV27 CASSFLSPGLAETQYF TGTGCCAGCAGTTTTCTCTCCCCGGGACTAGCCGAGACCCAGTACTTC
TRBJ2-3 TRBD1 . TRBV10-3 CAISPQQGAGDTQYF TGTGCCATCAGCCCCCAACAGGGGGCGGGAGATACGCAGTATTTT
TRBJ2-2 TRBD1 once TRBV7-9 CASSLRQGYGTGELFF TGTGCCAGCAGCTTACGACAGGGGTATGGCACCGGGGAGCTGTTTTTT
TRBJ2-3 TRBD2 . TRBV6-5 CASSYSTSGRTDTQYF TGTGCCAGCAGTTACTCGACTAGCGGGAGAACAGATACGCAGTATTTT
TRBJ2-7 . few TRBV4-2 CASSPSGGFTGEQYF TGTGCCAGCAGCCCATCAGGGGGGTTTACGGGCGAGCAGTACTTC
TRBJ2-7 TRBD2 . TRBV28 CASSSWTSGSYEQYF TGTGCCAGCAGTTCCTGGACTAGCGGGAGCTACGAGCAGTACTTC
TRBJ1-2 . . TRBV7-8 CASSLEGSNYGYTF TGTGCCAGCAGTCTAGAGGGGTCGAACTATGGCTACACCTTC
TRBJ1-2 TRBD1 few TRBV19 CASSATGGTLYGYTF TGTGCCAGTAGTGCTACAGGGGGGACCCTCTATGGCTACACCTTC
TRBJ2-5 . . TRBV7-8 CASSPLGGSRETQYF TGTGCCAGCAGCCCTCTGGGGGGTAGCAGAGAGACCCAGTACTTC
TRBJ1-1 . . TRBV18 CASSEDINTEAFF TGTGCCAGCTCAGAGGACATTAACACTGAAGCTTTCTTT
TRBJ1-1 . . TRBV21-1 CASKLFEPGYEEAFF TGTGCCAGCAAACTCTTCGAACCAGGGTACGAAGAAGCTTTCTTT
TRBJ2-3 . many TRBV5-1 CASSLAGLSGPADTQYF TGCGCCAGCAGCTTGGCCGGGTTGTCCGGTCCGGCAGATACGCAGTATTTT
TRBJ1-5 TRBD1 few TRBV6-6 CASSQGASYQPQHF TGTGCCAGCAGTCAGGGGGCTAGCTATCAGCCCCAGCATTTT
TRBJ1-2 TRBD1 few TRBV11-2 CASSPGRTGDNYGYTF TGTGCCAGCAGCCCAGGACGGACAGGGGACAACTATGGCTACACCTTC
TRBJ2-5 . . TRBV6-1 CASRQGGDGETQYF TGTGCCAGCAGGCAGGGGGGCGATGGAGAGACCCAGTACTTC
TRBJ2-5 TRBD1 . TRBV19 CASSSDRGRGETQYF TGTGCCAGTAGTTCCGACAGGGGGCGAGGGGAGACCCAGTACTTC
TRBJ1-1 . few TRBV5-4 CASSLTTTADRPFF TGTGCCAGCAGCCTCACCACCACCGCAGACCGTCCTTTCTTT
TRBJ2-3 . many TRBV18 CASSPPSTDTQYF TGTGCCAGCTCACCACCCAGCACAGATACGCAGTATTTT
TRBJ2-3 . few TRBV7-9 CASSLARDDTQYF TGTGCCAGCAGCTTAGCGAGGGACGATACGCAGTATTTT
TRBJ2-7 . . TRBV7-6 CASSLWSGGGYEQYF TGTGCCAGCAGCTTATGGTCCGGGGGAGGCTACGAGCAGTACTTC
TRBJ1-5 . few TRBV6-1 CASSDRNQPQHF TGTGCCAGCAGTGACCGGAATCAGCCCCAGCATTTT
TRBJ2-3 . many TRBV27 CASSARGYTDTQYF TGTGCCAGCAGTGCCCGGGGCTACACAGATACGCAGTATTTT
TRBJ2-3 TRBD1 . TRBV11-2 CASSVTGTGLDTQYF TGTGCCAGCAGCGTGACCGGGACAGGCCTAGATACGCAGTATTTT
TRBJ1-2 . few TRBV5-1 CASSLAGMWYGYTF TGCGCCAGCAGCTTGGCGGGGATGTGGTATGGCTACACCTTC
TRBJ2-7 . many TRBV28 CASSKRTDYEQYF TGTGCCAGCAGCAAAAGGACCGATTACGAGCAGTACTTC
TRBJ2-7 . . TRBV7-6 CASSLDTGPYEQYF TGTGCCAGCAGCTTAGATACGGGGCCCTACGAGCAGTACTTC
TRBJ2-7 . few TRBV28 CASRGGGGTYEQYF TGTGCCAGCAGGGGGGGAGGAGGCACATACGAGCAGTACTTC
TRBJ2-4 . few TRBV6-1 CASSEVITPSGKNIQYF TGTGCCAGCAGTGAAGTTATCACCCCATCGGGAAAAAACATTCAGTACTTC
TRBJ1-5 TRBD1 . TRBV7-9 CASSPWDRANQPQHF TGTGCCAGCAGTCCCTGGGACAGGGCCAATCAGCCCCAGCATTTT
TRBJ2-1 TRBD1 few TRBV11-3 CASSSTRQGNEQFF TGTGCCAGCAGCTCAACCCGACAGGGGAATGAGCAGTTCTTC
TRBJ1-5 . . TRBV7-2 CASSRVDNQPQHF TGTGCCAGCAGTCGGGTTGACAATCAGCCCCAGCATTTT
TRBJ1-1 . few TRBV18 CASSPGTGWRLEAFF TGTGCCAGCTCACCCGGAACAGGGTGGAGATTAGAAGCTTTCTTT
TRBJ2-7 . . TRBV4-1 CASSQVTGLAYEQYF TGCGCCAGCAGCCAAGTGACAGGCCTGGCCTACGAGCAGTACTTC
TRBJ1-1 . . TRBV30 CAWSGGTNTEAFF TGTGCCTGGAGTGGAGGAACCAACACTGAAGCTTTCTTT
TRBJ2-7 TRBD2 . TRBV4-2 CASSQDLGTSGSYYEQYF TGTGCCAGCAGCCAAGATCTAGGGACTAGCGGGAGTTACTACGAGCAGTACTTC
TRBJ2-3 . . TRBV6-6 CASSRGTQYF TGTGCCAGCTCCCGAGGTACGCAGTATTTT
TRBJ1-2 . few TRBV29-1 CSVVLRENDYGYTF TGCAGCGTTGTACTCAGGGAGAACGACTATGGCTACACCTTC
TRBJ2-7 . . TRBV5-1 CASRQREGEQYF TGCGCCAGCAGGCAAAGGGAAGGCGAGCAGTACTTC